The entry below gives a single TCR beta chain sequence along with its context. As yet, its antigen is unknown. This specimen belongs to a study of cytomegalovirus exposure and HLA in healthy donors. With 60 Vbeta and 13 Jbeta primers, the PCR was carried out. Produced via immunoSEQ multiplex PCR; TCRdb's table is partial and in-frame only. The data contain around 200,000 clones, roughly 79% of them singletons. Findings of the study overall: Reportedly, HLA-A and HLA-B alleles of most subjects were accurately predicted from TCR beta.

The receptor's source is a young woman in good health and CMV-seronegative. Material: PBMCs.

CDR3 residues: CASSRDRNHGYTF. The DNA for the CDR3 is TGTGCCAGCAGCCGGGACAGGAACCATGGCTACACCTTC. The J gene is TRBJ1-2, the V gene TRBV6-5, with 8 bases matching TRBD1. Trimming cost V 6 bases and J 6 bases; bases outside gene matches: 6. Germline lookup yields CDR1 MNHEY and CDR2 SVGAGI. This CDR3 comprises 13 residues.